This T cell receptor (beta chain) was retrieved from a study of CD8 T cells in ankylosing spondylitis. Overall study findings and caveats: Relatively rare in peripheral blood, disease-linked clones were also CD8+. Earlier reports found some motif variants in synovial fluid and blood in reactive arthritis. Significantly higher representation of disease-linked clones was reported for matched ankylosing spondylitis synovial fluid.

This clonotype was seen a handful of times. Its antigen is still unknown. The germline V gene has CDR1 LNHDA and CDR2 SQIVND (reference sequence). V was cut by 1 base and J by 0 bases, with 10 bases left in between. This CDR3 comprises 16 residues. Using its own MiXCR run on the 5' RACE reads, TCRdb lists one record per CDR3 protein. The sample has approximately 290,000 distinct CDR3 sequences; 20% are singletons. The sequence derives from a female donor with ankylosing spondylitis or in good health (not recorded which). The chain links TRBV19 to TRBJ2-1, with D uncertain. The source material was blood, either unsorted or a sorted T cell fraction (not recorded which). The CDR3 spells CASSIVSGRSYNEQFF. As DNA, the CDR3 is TGTGCCAGTAGTATAGTTTCGGGCCGCTCCTACAATGAGCAGTTCTTC.